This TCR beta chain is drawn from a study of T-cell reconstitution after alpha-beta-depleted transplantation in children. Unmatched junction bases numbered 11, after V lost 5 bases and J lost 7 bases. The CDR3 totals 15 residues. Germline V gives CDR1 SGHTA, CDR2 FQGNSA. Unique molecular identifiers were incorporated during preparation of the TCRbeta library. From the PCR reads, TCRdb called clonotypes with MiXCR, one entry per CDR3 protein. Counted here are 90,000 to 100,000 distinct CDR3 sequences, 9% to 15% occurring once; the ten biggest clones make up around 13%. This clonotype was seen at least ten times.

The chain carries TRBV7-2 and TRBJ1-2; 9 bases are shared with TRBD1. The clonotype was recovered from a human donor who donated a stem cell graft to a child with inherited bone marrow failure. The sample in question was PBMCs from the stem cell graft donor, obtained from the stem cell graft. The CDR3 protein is CASSLYGTGRGGYTF. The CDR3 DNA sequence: TGTGCCAGCAGCCTCTACGGGACAGGGAGGGGTGGCTACACCTTC.